Listed below are T cell receptor beta chains from one sample, sequenced in a study of cytomegalovirus exposure and HLA in healthy donors. Profiled with immunoSEQ multiplex PCR; TCRdb holds only in-frame clones, not every one. There are 65,000 to 95,000 clones in the sample; 65% to 80% occur only once, and over 10% lies in the top ten. The sample comprised PBMCs. These receptors came from a man aged 65 to 79 in good health and CMV-seronegative. The CDR3 runs from the conserved cysteine through the conserved F or W. A D gene is named only where the DNA matches it firmly. Rows give clone size only sometimes, using once, few, many, or a class for an expanded clone.

clone size,V gene,D gene,J gene,CDR3 length,CDR3 protein,CDR3 DNA
-,TRBV5-1,TRBD2,TRBJ2-1,15,CASRMEPSGSNEQFF,TGCGCCAGCAGGATGGAGCCTAGCGGGAGTAATGAGCAGTTCTTC
-,TRBV5-1,TRBD1,TRBJ1-1,17,CASSSLGQGGVNTEAFF,TGCGCCAGCAGCTCCTTGGGACAGGGGGGGGTGAACACTGAAGCTTTCTTT
-,TRBV15,-,TRBJ1-5,15,CATSRDPGSNQPQHF,TGTGCCACCAGCAGAGATCCAGGGAGCAATCAGCCCCAGCATTTT
few,TRBV6-5,-,TRBJ2-3,13,CASSPRPRQTQYF,TGTGCCAGCAGCCCGCGGCCCCGTCAGACGCAGTATTTT
-,TRBV30,TRBD1,TRBJ2-2,14,CAWSKGTGTGELFF,TGTGCCTGGAGTAAAGGGACAGGGACCGGGGAGCTGTTTTTT
-,TRBV9,TRBD2,TRBJ2-5,15,CASSVTSGDQETQYF,TGTGCCAGCAGCGTCACTAGCGGGGATCAAGAGACCCAGTACTTC
-,TRBV28,TRBD1,TRBJ1-2,17,CASSSTGTGAIGYGYTF,TGTGCCAGCAGTTCAACCGGGACAGGGGCCATCGGCTATGGCTACACCTTC
-,TRBV7-2,TRBD2,TRBJ2-7,18,CASSFLAHSGSYSYEQYF,TGTGCCAGCAGCTTCCTCGCCCATAGCGGGTCCTACTCCTACGAGCAGTACTTC
few,TRBV11-2,-,TRBJ1-1,14,CASSFMGGGTEAFF,TGTGCCAGCAGCTTCATGGGAGGGGGGACTGAAGCTTTCTTT
few,TRBV6-6,TRBD1,TRBJ2-7,14,CASRSQGLTYEQYF,TGTGCCAGCAGGTCACAGGGGTTGACCTACGAGCAGTACTTC
once,TRBV6-4,-,TRBJ1-5,14,CASSDQGGNQPQHF,TGTGCCAGCAGTGACCAGGGCGGCAATCAGCCCCAGCATTTT
many,TRBV7-2,-,TRBJ1-5,13,CASSLGLGQPQHF,TGTGCCAGCAGCTTAGGTCTCGGTCAGCCCCAGCATTTT
-,TRBV5-5,-,TRBJ1-1,14,CASSLGGGGTEAFF,TGTGCCAGCAGCTTGGGGGGCGGGGGCACTGAAGCTTTCTTT
-,TRBV11-2,-,TRBJ2-2,15,CASSLFHQNTGELFF,TGTGCCAGCAGCTTATTTCATCAGAACACCGGGGAGCTGTTTTTT
-,TRBV5-1,-,TRBJ1-2,16,CASSLAVGVSDYGYTF,TGCGCCAGCAGCTTGGCCGTCGGGGTTTCGGACTATGGCTACACCTTC
-,TRBV5-5,TRBD2,TRBJ2-7,16,CASSLESSGVPYEQYF,TGTGCCAGCAGCTTGGAGTCTAGCGGGGTTCCCTACGAGCAGTACTTC
-,TRBV9,TRBD1,TRBJ1-4,15,CASSSRQGRNEKLFF,TGTGCCAGCAGCAGCCGACAGGGAAGGAATGAAAAACTGTTTTTT
-,TRBV28,-,TRBJ2-3,11,CAIRGSHTQYF,TGTGCCATACGAGGGTCGCATACGCAGTATTTT
-,TRBV30,-,TRBJ1-2,13,CAWSVSDDYGYTF,TGTGCCTGGAGTGTCTCAGATGACTATGGCTACACCTTC
-,TRBV7-2,-,TRBJ1-1,14,CASTIGAQNTEAFF,TGTGCCAGCACCATTGGGGCACAGAACACTGAAGCTTTCTTT
-,TRBV19,TRBD2,TRBJ2-1,12,CASSIGTREQFF,TGTGCCAGTAGTATAGGGACTAGAGAGCAGTTCTTC
-,TRBV15,TRBD2,TRBJ2-5,16,CATSRAGASGRGAQYF,TGTGCCACCAGCAGAGCCGGGGCTAGCGGGAGAGGGGCCCAGTACTTC
-,TRBV11-2,TRBD2,TRBJ2-7,13,CASSGTSGVGQYF,TGTGCCAGCAGCGGGACTAGCGGGGTTGGGCAGTACTTC
-,TRBV7-2,-,TRBJ2-7,14,CASSLGAVPYEQYF,TGTGCCAGCAGCTTAGGCGCCGTCCCCTACGAGCAGTACTTC
-,TRBV6-5,TRBD1,TRBJ2-7,14,CASSKDRGHFEQYF,TGTGCCAGCAGTAAGGACAGGGGGCATTTCGAGCAGTACTTC
-,TRBV7-2,-,TRBJ2-5,13,CASSLFGGETQYF,TGTGCCAGCAGCCTCTTTGGGGGGGAGACCCAGTACTTC
-,TRBV27,-,TRBJ1-6,15,CASSSFGHQGATLHF,TGTGCCAGCAGTTCCTTCGGCCACCAAGGGGCTACCCTCCACTTT
-,TRBV7-2,-,TRBJ2-7,13,CASSLARAYEQYF,TGTGCCAGCAGCTTAGCCCGAGCCTACGAGCAGTACTTC
-,TRBV6-1,-,TRBJ1-1,16,CASSELAGSMNTEAFF,TGTGCCAGCAGTGAGTTGGCAGGATCTATGAACACTGAAGCTTTCTTT
-,TRBV19,-,TRBJ1-1,15,CASSIDRTLNTEAFF,TGTGCCAGTAGTATAGACAGGACTTTGAACACTGAAGCTTTCTTT
-,TRBV10-3,TRBD1,TRBJ2-7,14,CAIAGDSGRDGQYF,TGTGCCATCGCAGGGGACAGTGGAAGGGATGGGCAGTACTTC
-,TRBV15,TRBD2,TRBJ2-3,15,CATSRIAGYTDTQYF,TGTGCCACCAGCAGAATAGCGGGATACACAGATACGCAGTATTTT
-,TRBV7-9,-,TRBJ2-2,14,CASVPKQGTGELFF,TGTGCCAGCGTGCCCAAGCAGGGCACCGGGGAGCTGTTTTTT
-,TRBV10-1,-,TRBJ2-1,13,CASSPSFYNEQFF,TGCGCCAGCTCCCCCAGTTTCTACAATGAGCAGTTCTTC
-,TRBV19,TRBD1,TRBJ1-3,17,CASSAPRQGSFGNTIYF,TGTGCCAGTAGTGCCCCACGACAGGGGAGCTTTGGAAACACCATATATTTT
-,TRBV11-2,-,TRBJ2-7,15,CASSLEGGRIYEQYF,TGTGCCAGCAGCTTAGAAGGGGGACGAATCTACGAGCAGTACTTC
-,TRBV4-3,-,TRBJ2-1,14,CASSQDSTGLEQFF,TGCGCCAGCAGCCAAGATTCTACAGGGCTTGAGCAGTTCTTC
-,TRBV9,-,TRBJ2-7,15,CASSPTTGVGYEQYF,TGTGCCAGCAGCCCAACGACAGGTGTAGGCTACGAGCAGTACTTC
-,TRBV28,-,TRBJ2-7,11,CASRTSYEQYF,TGTGCCAGCAGGACTAGCTACGAGCAGTACTTC
-,TRBV5-8,-,TRBJ2-1,11,CASSRGITQFF,TGTGCCAGCAGCCGGGGAATTACACAGTTCTTC
-,TRBV5-1,-,TRBJ2-1,15,CASSPTWGEGNEQFF,TGCGCCAGCAGCCCCACTTGGGGCGAAGGTAATGAGCAGTTCTTC
-,TRBV5-1,TRBD2,TRBJ2-1,16,CASSLTPGLGGNEQFF,TGCGCCAGCAGCTTGACACCGGGACTAGGGGGCAATGAGCAGTTCTTC
-,TRBV7-9,-,TRBJ1-3,13,CASSLGQGNTIYF,TGTGCCAGCAGCTTAGGCCAGGGGAACACCATATATTTT
-,TRBV4-1,-,TRBJ2-2,15,CASSQEGRRVGELFF,TGCGCCAGCAGCCAAGAGGGCAGGCGGGTCGGGGAGCTGTTTTTT
-,TRBV7-2,TRBD2,TRBJ2-3,16,CASSPRVAGGTDTQYF,TGTGCCAGCAGCCCCCGGGTAGCGGGGGGCACAGATACGCAGTATTTT
once,TRBV14,TRBD1,TRBJ2-7,14,CASSPGTGPYEQYF,TGTGCCAGCAGCCCCGGGACAGGGCCGTACGAGCAGTACTTC
-,TRBV15,TRBD2,TRBJ2-6,18,CATSRYGRQPSGANVLTF,TGTGCCACCAGCAGATACGGGAGGCAGCCCTCTGGGGCCAACGTCCTGACTTTC
-,TRBV4-1,TRBD1,TRBJ2-7,14,CASSLMTGLYEQYF,TGCGCCAGCAGCCTTATGACAGGGCTCTACGAGCAGTACTTC